The 20 T cell receptor beta chains below all came from one sample that was sequenced in a study of shared clonotypes between healthy human individuals. TCRdb's copy holds only in-frame clones and misses some; the assay was immunoSEQ multiplex PCR. The sample has about 690,000 clones; 90% are singletons. What was sequenced was memory CD8+ T cells from PBMCs. Specified subset: CD45RO+ cells pooled with CCR7-negative TemRA cells. Every receptor here comes from a man between 18 and 35 years old in good health. Some clones in this sample may be carry-over from other donors' samples.

The chain employs TRBV19 and TRBJ1-5; D remains ambiguous. V was pared by 7 bases and J by 7 bases, with 17 bases between. Per germline, CDR1 LNHDA and CDR2 SQIVND (reference sequence). This CDR3 has 14 amino acids. CDR3 in amino acids: CASTPPRQPQPQHF. The CDR3 bases are TGTGCCAGTACCCCCCCCCGGCAGCCCCAGCCCCAGCATTTT.

In the case of this clone: Additional DNA sequences in this sample encode the identical CDR3. The chain carries TRBV6-5 and TRBJ2-7; maybe TRBD2 (5 bases). The CDR3 covers 11 residues. The germline V gene encodes CDR1 MNHEY and CDR2 SVGAGI. The V end was cut by 4 bases, the J end by 5 bases, with 6 bases between. CDR3 in amino acids: CASSSGDEQYF. The CDR3 DNA sequence: TGTGCCAGCAGTTCCGGGGACGAGCAGTACTTC.

The chain employs TRBV5-1 and TRBJ2-2; D is undetermined. Trimming removed 5 bases from V and 6 bases from J, with 8 bases in between. Per the germline V gene, CDR1 is SGHRS and CDR2 is YFSETQ. CDR3 size: 12 residues. The CDR3 region has the DNA TGCGCCAGCAGGCCTCCGGCCGGGGAGCTGTTTTTT. Its protein is CASRPPAGELFF.

The chain links TRBV29-1 to TRBJ2-1, with D possibly being TRBD1 (6 bases). Germline V gene data show CDR1 as SQVTM and CDR2 as ANQGSEA. V lost 4 bases to trimming and J lost 7 bases, with 11 bases between them. There are 12 residues in the CDR3. For the CDR3, the DNA is TGCAGCGTTGGGGACACCGGTAATGAGCAGTTCTTC. Translated: CSVGDTGNEQFF.

This chain links TRBV6-1 with TRBJ2-3, with 8 bases lining up with TRBD1. The CDR3 covers 15 residues. V lost 7 bases and J lost 0; bases outside the gene matches: 6. CDR1 is MNHNS, CDR2 SASEGT, per germline. DNA of the CDR3: TGTGCCAGCACCAGGACAGGGCTCAGCACAGATACGCAGTATTTT. It specifies CASTRTGLSTDTQYF.

This clone was detected a few times. The J gene is TRBJ2-3, the V gene TRBV10-3; D remains unclear. This CDR3 is 15 amino acids long. Trimming removed 2 bases from V and 4 bases from J, with 13 bases in between. CDR1 and CDR2 from the germline V gene are ENHRY and SYGVKD. The CDR3 region is CAISEPGLFADTQYF. The CDR3 nucleotides are TGTGCCATCAGTGAGCCCGGGTTGTTCGCAGATACGCAGTATTTT.

This rearrangement joins TRBV19 to TRBJ1-5; 7 positions match TRBD1. V lost 7 bases and J lost 3; bases outside the gene matches: 6. Germline V CDR1 and CDR2: LNHDA, SQIVND (reference sequence). The CDR3 runs to 14 residues. The CDR3 loop reads CASMRDSYNQPQHF. CDR3 DNA sequence: TGTGCCAGTATGAGGGACAGTTACAATCAGCCCCAGCATTTT.

The chain combines TRBV27 with TRBJ2-3; 9 nucleotides align to TRBD1. The CDR3 sequence is 15 residues long. Germline V CDR1 and CDR2: MNHEY, SMNVEV (reference sequence). After removal of 8 bases from V and 11 bases from J, the junction contained 17 bases not matched to a gene. CDR3: CASADRDRVGLLQYF. The CDR3 DNA is TGTGCCAGCGCAGACCGGGACAGGGTGGGCCTTTTGCAGTATTTT.

The V gene is TRBV28, the J gene TRBJ1-5; D gene unclear. Trimming removed 0 bases from V and 6 bases from J, with 9 bases in between. The CDR3 has 14 amino acids. CDR1 and CDR2 from the germline V gene are MDHEN and SYDVKM. Here the CDR3 DNA reads TGTGCCAGCAGTTTATGGGTCCGGGGTCAGCCCCAGCATTTT. Protein sequence: CASSLWVRGQPQHF.

This clone was observed once. The rearrangement joins TRBV28 to TRBJ1-2; D gene ambiguous. V was clipped by 5 bases and J by 4 bases, with 26 bases between them. The germline V gene encodes CDR1 MDHEN and CDR2 SYDVKM. The CDR3 consists of 18 residues. This chain's CDR3 is CASSPGLHLYPGSYGYTF. CDR3 nucleotides: TGTGCCAGCAGTCCCGGACTTCACTTGTATCCTGGAAGCTATGGCTACACCTTC.

This chain uses TRBV7-8 with TRBJ1-1; 8 bases align to TRBD1. Germline values: CDR1 SGHVS, CDR2 FQNEAQ. The CDR3 extends over 14 amino acids. The V and J ends lost 5 bases and 5 bases, in that order; junction bases with no gene match: 7. In nucleotides, the CDR3 is TGTGCCAGCAGCCTCAGGGGGCTGGGAACTGAAGCTTTCTTT. Protein product: CASSLRGLGTEAFF.

The chain links TRBV10-3 to TRBJ2-1; no clear D gene. This CDR3 comprises 16 residues. Germline values: CDR1 ENHRY, CDR2 SYGVKD. V dropped 3 bases and J dropped 7 bases, with 19 bases sitting between them. In DNA, the CDR3 is TGTGCCATCAGTGATCCCGGACGGAGACCTGGGAATGAGCAGTTCTTC. Translating gives CAISDPGRRPGNEQFF.

V usage is TRBV28 and J usage is TRBJ2-1; a weak D match, TRBD1 (7 bases). Trimming took 5 bases from V and 5 from J, leaving 19 bases between them. Per the germline V gene, CDR1 is MDHEN and CDR2 is SYDVKM. This CDR3 spans 16 amino acids. This CDR3 reads CASSPPGQGEDNEQFF. DNA of the CDR3: TGTGCCAGCAGTCCTCCCGGGCAGGGGGAGGACAATGAGCAGTTCTTC. The entire variable domain, with the rest obtained from reference TRBV28 and TRBJ2-1, is as follows: DVKVTQSSRYLVKRTGEKVFLECVQDMDHENMFWYRQDPGLGLRLIYFSYDVKMKEKGDIPEGYSVSREKKERFSLILESASTNQTSMYLCASSPPGQGEDNEQFFGPGTRLTVL.

This clone was seen ten or more times. The CDR3 is CASSQDRNQPQHF. Here the CDR3 DNA reads TGTGCCAGCAGTCAGGACAGGAATCAGCCCCAGCATTTT. This chain joins TRBV27 and TRBJ1-5; 7 bases agree with TRBD1. Per the germline V gene, CDR1 is MNHEY and CDR2 is SMNVEV (reference sequence). The J segment lost 4 bases and the V segment lost 5 bases, leaving 2 bases of the junction unmatched. CDR3 length equals 13 residues.

The chain links TRBV2 to TRBJ2-3, with D unresolved. The CDR3 length is 15 residues. V shed 1 base and J shed 0 bases, with 8 bases lying between them. Germline V gives CDR1 SNHLY, CDR2 FYNNEI. DNA of the CDR3: TGTGCCAGCAGTGAAGGTCTTCATAGCACAGATACGCAGTATTTT. It codes for CASSEGLHSTDTQYF.

The chain combines TRBV10-3 with TRBJ1-5; tentatively, D is TRBD1 (5 bases). Germline V gene data show CDR1 as ENHRY and CDR2 as SYGVKD. The CDR3 spans 14 residues. Trimming pared 4 bases from V and 7 bases from J, leaving 14 bases between. This chain's CDR3 is CAISGGGSSQPQHF. The CDR3 region has the DNA TGTGCCATCAGTGGGGGGGGGAGTAGCCAGCCCCAGCATTTT.

The chain couples TRBV27 to TRBJ1-1; D gene uncertain. The CDR3 length is 16 residues. Trimming cost V 0 bases and J 2 bases, with 13 bases left between them. Germline V gene data show CDR1 as MNHEY and CDR2 as SMNVEV (reference sequence). CDR3 in amino acids: CASSLSTVGLNTEAFF. CDR3 bases: TGTGCCAGCAGTTTATCCACAGTGGGCCTTAACACTGAAGCTTTCTTT.

The V and J genes are TRBV7-9 and TRBJ2-7, with 7 bases fitting TRBD1. Trimming at V came to 1 base and at J to 5 bases, leaving 11 bases not matched to a gene. The length of the CDR3 is 16 residues. Germline CDR1 SEHNR, CDR2 FQNEAQ (reference sequence). For the CDR3, the DNA is TGTGCCAGCAGCTTAGAACAGGGGAGTCTTTGGGACGAGCAGTACTTC. Amino acids: CASSLEQGSLWDEQYF.

The rearrangement joins TRBV6-5 to TRBJ2-2; 7 nucleotides line up with TRBD2. The CDR3 extends over 13 amino acids. The V gene end was trimmed by 8 bases and the J gene end by 7 bases; junction bases not matched to a gene: 7. CDR1 and CDR2 from the germline V gene are MNHEY and SVGAGI. CDR3 sequence reads: CASAFGRRGELFF. The CDR3 DNA sequence: TGTGCCAGCGCCTTCGGGAGGCGCGGGGAGCTGTTTTTT.

The chain links TRBV28 to TRBJ1-2; D is unclear. Trimming removed 3 bases at V and 0 bases at J, with 8 bases between. Germline CDR1 is MDHEN and CDR2 is SYDVKM. The CDR3 totals 14 residues. CDR3 sequence (DNA): TGTGCCAGCAGTTTCGGCAGCTCTAACTATGGCTACACCTTC. Translation gives CASSFGSSNYGYTF.